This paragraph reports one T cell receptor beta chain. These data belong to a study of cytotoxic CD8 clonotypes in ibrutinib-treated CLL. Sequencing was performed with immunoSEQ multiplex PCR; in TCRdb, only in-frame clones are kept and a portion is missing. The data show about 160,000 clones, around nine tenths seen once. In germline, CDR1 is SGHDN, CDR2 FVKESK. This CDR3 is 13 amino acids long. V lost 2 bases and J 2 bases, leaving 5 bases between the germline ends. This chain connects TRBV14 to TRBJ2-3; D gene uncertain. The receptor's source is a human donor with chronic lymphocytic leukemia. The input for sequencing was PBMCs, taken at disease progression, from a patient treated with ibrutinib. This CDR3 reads CASSQTNTDTQYF. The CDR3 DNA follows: TGTGCCAGCAGCCAAACGAACACAGATACGCAGTATTTT.